Below, 16 T cell receptor beta chains from the same sample are listed, as sequenced in a study of memory CD4+ T cells and cytomegalovirus serostatus. TCRdb's table, derived via immunoSEQ multiplex PCR, lists solely in-frame clones and lacks some. Here the sample spans 52,000 or so clones, 82% being singletons. Single viable CD3+CD4+CD8-CD45RO+ cells were sorted as the memory CD4+ T cells. Material for sequencing was memory CD4+ T cells from blood. These receptors were obtained from an adult in good health and CMV-seronegative.

The chain carries TRBV27 and TRBJ2-5; TRBD2 matches 12 bases. Germline lookup yields CDR1 MNHEY and CDR2 SMNVEV (reference sequence). The CDR3 is made up of 15 amino acids. The V and J ends lost 4 bases and 9 bases, in that order; junction bases with no gene match: 9. The CDR3 sequence is CASSYSTSGGVSQYF. The CDR3 region has the DNA TGTGCCAGCAGTTACTCGACTAGCGGGGGAGTGTCCCAGTACTTC.

The chain links TRBV5-6 to TRBJ1-4; 9 bases match TRBD1. CDR1 and CDR2 (germline): SGHDT, YYEEEE. The CDR3 length is 18 residues. With V trimmed by 3 bases and J by 7 bases, 16 bases remained unmatched. CDR3 DNA: TGTGCCAGCAGCTCCAACAGGGGGCACCGGACGGTGGGTGAAAAACTGTTTTTT. Encoded protein: CASSSNRGHRTVGEKLFF.

This clone was recorded once. The V call is TRBV19, the J call TRBJ1-2; TRBD1 is a possible D gene (6 bases). This CDR3 has 13 residues. The germline V gene has CDR1 LNHDA and CDR2 SQIVND (reference sequence). V lost 7 bases, J lost 6 bases, and 15 bases lay in between. CDR3 protein: CASTDTGRDGYTF. DNA for the CDR3: TGTGCCAGTACCGATACAGGGCGGGATGGCTACACCTTC.

The J gene is TRBJ2-1, the V gene TRBV7-9; D is unresolved. Germline assignment: CDR1 SEHNR and CDR2 FQNEAQ (reference sequence). The CDR3 is 14 amino acids. V lost 3 bases and J 5 bases, leaving 11 bases between the germline ends. The CDR3 spells CASSFPQGNNEQFF. Here the CDR3 DNA reads TGTGCCAGCAGCTTCCCCCAAGGTAACAATGAGCAGTTCTTC.

The J gene is TRBJ2-3, the V gene TRBV5-1, with D unresolved. The CDR3 is made up of 16 amino acids. The V gene's germline CDR1 is SGHRS and CDR2 YFSETQ. Trimming shortened V by 0 bases and J by 3 bases, and 14 bases separated the two germline ends. CDR3 amino acids: CASSLAGRSSTDTQYF. The DNA for the CDR3 is TGCGCCAGCAGCTTGGCAGGTAGAAGTTCTACAGATACGCAGTATTTT. Full variable domain (missing parts from reference TRBV5-1 and TRBJ2-3): KAGVTQTPRYLIKTRGQQVTLSCSPISGHRSVSWYQQTPGQGLQFLFEYFSETQRNKGNFPGRFSGRQFSNSRSEMNVSTLELGDSALYLCASSLAGRSSTDTQYFGPGTRLTVL.

This rearrangement joins TRBV25-1 to TRBJ1-2; perhaps TRBD1 as D (6 bases). CDR3 length: 16 amino acids. The V end lost 2 bases, the J end lost 4 bases, and 17 bases lay between the germline ends. Per the germline V gene, CDR1 is MGHDK and CDR2 is SYGVNS. The DNA of the CDR3 is TGTGCCAGCAGTGAAAAGTGGCAGGGGAGTATCTATGGCTACACCTTC. This gives the protein CASSEKWQGSIYGYTF.

This chain links TRBV10-3 with TRBJ1-6, with 9 nucleotides matching TRBD1. This CDR3 is 14 amino acids long. V lost 6 bases and J lost 9; bases outside the gene matches: 6. CDR1 is ENHRY, CDR2 SYGVKD, per germline. DNA for the CDR3: TGTGCCATCAGGCCGACAGGGGGAAGTTCACCCCTCCACTTT. As protein: CAIRPTGGSSPLHF.

The genes are TRBV28 and TRBJ2-7, with 9 bases fitting TRBD2. Trimming took 1 base from V and 5 from J; bases not matched to a gene: 21. Per the germline V gene, CDR1 is MDHEN and CDR2 is SYDVKM. The CDR3 extends over 20 amino acids. CDR3 region: CASSLFWSASGALRIHEQYF. The DNA of the CDR3 is TGTGCCAGCAGTTTATTCTGGTCGGCTAGCGGGGCCCTTCGTATCCACGAGCAGTACTTC.

The gene calls are TRBV30 and TRBJ1-5, with 8 bases fitting TRBD1. The CDR3 sequence is 14 residues long. The germline gives CDR1 GTSNPN, CDR2 SVGIG (reference sequence). J was trimmed by 5 bases and V by 2 bases; bases with no gene match: 5. The CDR3 region has the DNA TGTGCCTGGAGTACGGGACAGGCGGATCAGCCCCAGCATTTT. As protein: CAWSTGQADQPQHF.

V gene TRBV7-3 combines with J gene TRBJ2-1, with TRBD2 identical over 8 bases. After removal of 5 bases from V and 5 bases from J, the junction contained 5 bases not matched to a gene. Germline V gene sequence: CDR1 SGHTA, CDR2 FQGTGA. The CDR3 spans 14 residues. CDR3 bases: TGTGCCAGCAGCCTTCGGGGGGGCCACAATGAGCAGTTCTTC. The encoded protein is CASSLRGGHNEQFF.

For the CDR3, the DNA is TGTGCCAGCAGCCGAGGAGGGGCGGGGGATAGGGAGCTGTTTTTT. Translation: CASSRGGAGDRELFF. The chain carries TRBV7-2 and TRBJ2-2; TRBD2 matches 7 bases. The V gene's germline CDR1 is SGHTA and CDR2 FQGNSA. The CDR3 is 15 amino acids. Losses at the gene ends were 5 bases for V and 9 bases for J; bases not matched to a gene: 12.

In its sample, this clone ranks as medium-sized (0.01 to 0.1%). This sequence joins TRBV2 and TRBJ1-5, with D possibly being TRBD1 (5 bases). V lost 3 bases to trimming and J lost 2 bases, with 11 bases between them. CDR1 is SNHLY and CDR2 is FYNNEI in the germline V gene. The CDR3 extends over 15 amino acids. The CDR3 here is CASSEGGVGNQPQHF. The CDR3 DNA sequence: TGTGCCAGCAGTGAGGGGGGAGTTGGCAATCAGCCCCAGCATTTT.

The gene calls are TRBV28 and TRBJ1-1, with TRBD1 matching over 7 bases. The CDR3 runs to 16 residues. J lost 0 bases, V lost 3 bases, and 7 bases had no gene match. CDR1 MDHEN and CDR2 SYDVKM come from the germline V gene. The CDR3 here is CASSLRTGKMNTEAFF. The CDR3 nucleotides are TGTGCCAGCAGTTTGCGGACAGGCAAGATGAACACTGAAGCTTTCTTT. The variable domain in full, with the rest retrieved from reference TRBV28 and TRBJ1-1, is DVKVTQSSRYLVKRTGEKVFLECVQDMDHENMFWYRQDPGLGLRLIYFSYDVKMKEKGDIPEGYSVSREKKERFSLILESASTNQTSMYLCASSLRTGKMNTEAFFGQGTRLTVV.

The chain employs TRBV2 and TRBJ2-2; 10 bases line up with TRBD2. Trimming cost V 4 bases and J 1 base; bases outside gene matches: 12. CDR3 length: 19 amino acids. Germline lookup yields CDR1 SNHLY and CDR2 FYNNEI. CDR3 sequence: CASSAFQRGGSRNTGELFF. CDR3 nucleotides: TGTGCCAGCAGTGCCTTCCAGCGGGGGGGCTCCAGGAACACCGGGGAGCTGTTTTTT.

This chain joins TRBV10-1 and TRBJ2-7, with D perhaps TRBD1 or TRBD2 (5 bases each). Germline lookup yields CDR1 WNHNN and CDR2 SYGVQD (reference sequence). This CDR3 contains 16 residues. Trimming took off 8 bases at V and 0 bases at J, with 20 bases between the two ends. The CDR3 bases are TGCGCCAGCCCTATAACGGGGCAGCAGGGCTCCTACGAGCAGTACTTC. It is translated as CASPITGQQGSYEQYF.

The V and J genes are TRBV2 and TRBJ1-4; possible D gene TRBD1, 5 bases. The CDR3 has 15 residues. V lost 4 bases and J lost 3, with 12 bases in between. The germline V gene encodes CDR1 SNHLY and CDR2 FYNNEI. The DNA of the CDR3 is TGTGCCAGCAGTGCGGGGGATTGGGCTAATGAAAAACTGTTTTTT. Protein product: CASSAGDWANEKLFF. The variable domain in full, completed from reference TRBV2 and TRBJ1-4, reads EPEVTQTPSHQVTQMGQEVILRCVPISNHLYFYWYRQILGQKVEFLVSFYNNEISEKSEIFDDQFSVERPDGSNFTLKIRSTKLEDSAMYFCASSAGDWANEKLFFGSGTQLSVL.